The 23 T cell receptor beta chains below all came from one sample that was sequenced in a study of blood T cell repertoires in COVID-19. The repertoire was sequenced with immunoSEQ multiplex PCR; TCRdb's copy has only in-frame clones and lacks some. The sample lists some 80,000 clones, about 79% seen once, with 20% to 25% in the top ten. The sample comprised peripheral blood. These receptors all stem from a woman aged 50 to 60 with acute or convalescent COVID-19.

The CDR3: CASTRREIQRGNTIYF. The CDR3 DNA reads as TGTGCCAGCACCCGCCGGGAAATACAACGGGGTAACACCATATATTTT. V gene TRBV7-8 combines with J gene TRBJ1-3, with no clear D. V lost 7 bases and J 7 bases, leaving 23 bases between the germline ends. The CDR3 has 16 residues. The V gene's germline CDR1 is SGHVS and CDR2 FQNEAQ.

V usage is TRBV7-2 and J usage is TRBJ1-3; D is unresolved. The V gene lost 5 bases and the J gene lost 0 bases, with 11 bases spanning the gap. There are 15 residues in the CDR3. CDR1 SGHTA and CDR2 FQGNSA come from the germline V gene. The DNA for the CDR3 is TGTGCCAGCAGCATACCTACCCTCTCTGGAAACACCATATATTTT. Translation: CASSIPTLSGNTIYF.

J is TRBJ1-1 and V is TRBV6-4, with no clear D. There are 18 residues in the CDR3. V lost 2 bases and J 0 bases, leaving 19 bases between the germline ends. Germline V CDR1 and CDR2: MRHNA, SNTAGT. The CDR3 DNA sequence: TGTGCCAGCAGTGACCCGAGAGCCGGAGTGGCCATGAACACTGAAGCTTTCTTT. This gives the protein CASSDPRAGVAMNTEAFF.

V gene TRBV11-3 combines with J gene TRBJ1-1; D unclear. Germline-derived CDR1 and CDR2 are SGHNT and YENEEA. The CDR3 totals 13 residues. Trimming shortened V by 5 bases and J by 3 bases, and 10 bases separated the two germline ends. The CDR3 bases are TGTGCCAGCAGCCTTTCCCCGGACACTGAAGCTTTCTTT. It is translated as CASSLSPDTEAFF.

The chain joins TRBV4-2 to TRBJ1-1, with D possibly TRBD1 on 6 matching bases. The CDR3 contains 15 residues. In germline, CDR1 is LGHNA, CDR2 YNFKEQ. V lost 6 bases to trimming and J lost 3 bases, with 17 bases between them. The CDR3 loop is CASSLPGEPYTEAFF. The CDR3 nucleotides are TGTGCCAGCAGTCTCCCAGGGGAGCCGTACACTGAAGCTTTCTTT.

In its sample, this clone was seen once. The genes are TRBV28 and TRBJ2-7, with 7 positions matching TRBD1. This CDR3 is 13 amino acids long. Germline CDR1 and CDR2: MDHEN and SYDVKM. With 5 bases clipped from V and 11 bases from J, the junction kept 12 bases outside the gene matches. CDR3 amino acids: CASSPGNRQGKYF. CDR3 bases: TGTGCCAGCAGTCCCGGAAATCGACAGGGAAAGTACTTC.

This chain connects TRBV19 to TRBJ1-2; 10 positions match TRBD1. The CDR3 consists of 16 residues. The V gene end was trimmed by 3 bases and the J gene end by 0 bases; junction bases not matched to a gene: 4. In germline, CDR1 is LNHDA, CDR2 SQIVND (reference sequence). CDR3: CASSMAGTGANYGYTF. DNA of the CDR3: TGTGCCAGTAGTATGGCCGGGACAGGGGCTAACTATGGCTACACCTTC.

Here the CDR3 DNA reads TGTGCCAGCAGGGTGGGAGGGGCAGATACGCAGTATTTT. It is translated as CASRVGGADTQYF. The chain is built from TRBV27 and TRBJ2-3, with TRBD2 matching 7 bases. Germline V gene data show CDR1 as MNHEY and CDR2 as SMNVEV (reference sequence). The CDR3 is made up of 13 amino acids. Trimming removed 6 bases from V and 4 bases from J; junction bases left unmatched: 4.

The chain combines TRBV6-2 or TRBV6-3 with TRBJ1-2, with a tentative D call TRBD1 (6 bases). The CDR3 loop spans 13 amino acids. Germline V lookup: CDR1 MNHEY, CDR2 SVGEGT. V lost 0 bases and J 7 bases, leaving 9 bases between the germline ends. The CDR3 DNA follows: TGTGCCAGCAGTTACTCAGCAGGGGTTGGCTACACCTTC. As protein: CASSYSAGVGYTF.

This clone was seen a single time. The rearrangement uses TRBV1 and TRBJ2-5; the table assigns TRBD1, which was not confirmed against the DNA. TRBV1 is flagged as a pseudogene. CDR3 length equals 16 residues. The CDR3 here is CTRRTQGSLLQETQYF. The CDR3 coding sequence is TGCACCAGAAGAACCCAGGGTTCCCTCCTTCAAGAGACCCAGTACTTC.

The V and J genes are TRBV2 and TRBJ1-3; weak D call: TRBD1 (6 bases). The germline gives CDR1 SNHLY, CDR2 FYNNEI. The V gene lost 4 bases and the J gene lost 0 bases, with 10 bases spanning the gap. The CDR3 covers 15 residues. The CDR3 region is CASSGGHPSGNTIYF. The CDR3 nucleotides read TGTGCCAGCAGTGGGGGGCATCCCTCTGGAAACACCATATATTTT. Full variable domain (missing parts from reference TRBV2 and TRBJ1-3): EPEVTQTPSHQVTQMGQEVILRCVPISNHLYFYWYRQILGQKVEFLVSFYNNEISEKSEIFDDQFSVERPDGSNFTLKIRSTKLEDSAMYFCASSGGHPSGNTIYFGEGSWLTVV.

This chain joins TRBV4-3 and TRBJ2-7; 9 bases line up with TRBD1. J gave up 2 bases and V 4 bases, and 3 bases lay outside the gene matches. Germline V lookup: CDR1 LGHNA, CDR2 YSLEER. The CDR3 contains 14 residues. In DNA form, the CDR3 reads TGCGCCAGCAGCCTGGGGACAGGGCCCTACGAGCAGTACTTC. Translation gives CASSLGTGPYEQYF.

The chain carries TRBV6-5 and TRBJ2-1; 9 bases are shared with TRBD2. The V segment lost 2 bases and the J segment 10 bases; nucleotides outside the gene matches: 9. Germline V gives CDR1 MNHEY, CDR2 SVGAGI. The CDR3 length is 15 residues. DNA for the CDR3: TGTGCCAGCAGTTACAAGGCGGGGGGGCTTGGCGAGCAGTTCTTC. Residues: CASSYKAGGLGEQFF.

The V call is TRBV28, the J call TRBJ1-5; TRBD1 is a possible D gene (5 bases). CDR3 length equals 13 residues. Germline lookup yields CDR1 MDHEN and CDR2 SYDVKM. V was shortened by 10 bases and J by 6 bases, with 16 bases between the two germline ends. The CDR3 protein is CATSPREGQPQHF. In DNA form, the CDR3 reads TGTGCCACCTCCCCCAGGGAAGGTCAGCCCCAGCATTTT.

The V call is TRBV11-1, the J call TRBJ1-1, with a tentative D call TRBD1 (5 bases). V gave up 5 bases and J gave up 4 bases, with 14 bases separating them. The length of the CDR3 is 14 residues. Germline V lookup: CDR1 SGHAT, CDR2 FQDESV (reference sequence). The CDR3 DNA reads as TGTGCCAGCAGCCTCGGACCCGGGGGCACTGAAGCTTTCTTT. The encoded protein is CASSLGPGGTEAFF.

This clone was counted only a few times. This chain connects TRBV5-4 to TRBJ2-1, with TRBD2 matching over 8 bases. The CDR3 extends over 16 amino acids. V lost 2 bases and J lost 5; bases outside the gene matches: 9. From germline, CDR1 is SGHNT and CDR2 YYREEE (reference sequence). This CDR3 reads CASSLGQGTRNNEQFF. The CDR3 bases are TGTGCCAGCAGCTTAGGACAAGGGACTAGGAACAATGAGCAGTTCTTC.

Written as DNA, the CDR3 is TGTGCCAGCAGCCAAGGCGGACTAGCGTCGCCAGATACGCAGTATTTT. Translation gives CASSQGGLASPDTQYF. This chain links TRBV4-2 with TRBJ2-3, with 9 bases matching TRBD2. V gave up 1 base and J gave up 4 bases; unmatched junction bases: 6. Germline values: CDR1 LGHNA, CDR2 YNFKEQ. This CDR3 spans 16 amino acids.

The genes are TRBV2 and TRBJ2-3; 10 bases fit TRBD2. The CDR3 length is 17 residues. V shed 2 bases, J shed 5 bases, and the junction held 10 bases outside the gene matches. CDR1 is SNHLY, CDR2 FYNNEI, per germline. Here the CDR3 reads CASSERLSGGALDTQYF. In DNA form, the CDR3 reads TGTGCCAGCAGTGAAAGACTGAGCGGGGGGGCGTTAGATACGCAGTATTTT. The full variable domain, rest sourced from reference TRBV2 and TRBJ2-3, is EPEVTQTPSHQVTQMGQEVILRCVPISNHLYFYWYRQILGQKVEFLVSFYNNEISEKSEIFDDQFSVERPDGSNFTLKIRSTKLEDSAMYFCASSERLSGGALDTQYFGPGTRLTVL.

This chain connects TRBV5-1 to TRBJ2-3; D uncertain. The CDR3 is 12 residues long. The V gene's germline CDR1 is SGHRS and CDR2 YFSETQ. V was pared by 4 bases and J by 2 bases, with 5 bases between. In DNA form, the CDR3 reads TGCGCCAGCAGCAGCCCCACAGATACGCAGTATTTT. Protein product: CASSSPTDTQYF.

The rearrangement uses TRBV28 and TRBJ2-7; 7 bases line up with TRBD1. CDR1 is MDHEN, CDR2 SYDVKM, per germline. V was pared by 5 bases and J by 5 bases, with 12 bases of the junction left unmatched. The CDR3 has 15 residues. CDR3 DNA: TGTGCCAGCAGTAACCCAACAGGGGACGGGAACGAGCAGTACTTC. Its translation is CASSNPTGDGNEQYF. Full variable domain (missing parts from reference TRBV28 and TRBJ2-7): DVKVTQSSRYLVKRTGEKVFLECVQDMDHENMFWYRQDPGLGLRLIYFSYDVKMKEKGDIPEGYSVSREKKERFSLILESASTNQTSMYLCASSNPTGDGNEQYFGPGTRLTVT.

The rearrangement uses TRBV9 and TRBJ2-1, with 8 bases lining up with TRBD2. Germline V lookup: CDR1 SGDLS, CDR2 YYNGEE. The V and J ends lost 3 bases and 3 bases, in that order; junction bases with no gene match: 5. The CDR3 spans 15 residues. This CDR3 is CASSGISGSYNEQFF. CDR3 in DNA: TGTGCCAGCAGCGGCATCAGCGGGAGCTACAATGAGCAGTTCTTC.

This chain joins TRBV20-1 and TRBJ1-4; D remains ambiguous. This CDR3 spans 13 amino acids. Deletions cut 3 bases from V and 7 bases from J, with 12 bases between. Germline lookup yields CDR1 DFQATT and CDR2 SNEGSKA (reference sequence). The CDR3 protein is CSASFGGLEKLFF. CDR3 bases: TGCAGTGCTAGTTTCGGAGGGCTTGAAAAACTGTTTTTT.

The chain is built from TRBV18 and TRBJ2-5; 7 nucleotides agree with TRBD1. Losses at the gene ends were 2 bases for V and 5 bases for J; bases not matched to a gene: 2. Germline assignment: CDR1 KGHSH and CDR2 LQKENI. This CDR3 spans 13 amino acids. The CDR3 loop reads CASSPKQGETQYF. In nucleotides, the CDR3 is TGTGCCAGCTCACCAAAACAGGGGGAGACCCAGTACTTC.